This is a list of T cell receptor beta chains from one sample in a study of blood T cell repertoires in COVID-19. The method was immunoSEQ multiplex PCR; TCRdb's version includes in-frame clones alone and lacks a portion of them. Of approximately 340,000 clones listed, approximately 90% are singletons. Sequencing used PBMCs or T cells enriched from blood (not recorded which). The receptors here all came from a woman aged 40 to 55 who had been exposed to COVID-19. Each CDR3 is given without its conserved first and last residue. Fields, in order: J gene, clone size, V gene, CDR3 protein. Clone sizes are given selectively: once, few, many, or a class where the clone is expanded.

J gene: TRBJ1-5; clone size: .; V gene: TRBV27; CDR3 protein: ASRSTRAGTGLSSPGEPQH
J gene: TRBJ2-1; clone size: .; V gene: TRBV5-6; CDR3 protein: ASSPRGTGLGNEQF
J gene: TRBJ2-2; clone size: .; V gene: TRBV6-5; CDR3 protein: ASSYTGTGELF
J gene: TRBJ1-2; clone size: .; V gene: TRBV21-1; CDR3 protein: ASSNQGTYGYT
J gene: TRBJ1-4; clone size: .; V gene: TRBV12-5; CDR3 protein: ATSGGGGPTNEKLF
J gene: TRBJ1-5; clone size: once; V gene: TRBV7-9; CDR3 protein: ASSLDRGHPQH
J gene: TRBJ1-5; clone size: .; V gene: TRBV12-5; CDR3 protein: ASGLIGSNQPQH
J gene: TRBJ2-7; clone size: .; V gene: TRBV6-5; CDR3 protein: ASSPQRPPYEQY
J gene: TRBJ2-7; clone size: .; V gene: TRBV6-6; CDR3 protein: ASSPRQGRDEQY
J gene: TRBJ1-1; clone size: once; V gene: TRBV14; CDR3 protein: ASSPDRGRYTEAF
J gene: TRBJ1-6; clone size: .; V gene: TRBV7-9; CDR3 protein: ASSPPGGLNSPLH
J gene: TRBJ2-3; clone size: .; V gene: TRBV12-3/TRBV12-4; CDR3 protein: ASSLSAAGAQY
J gene: TRBJ1-3; clone size: .; V gene: TRBV6-1; CDR3 protein: ASSEALLRDSGNTIY
J gene: TRBJ1-2; clone size: .; V gene: TRBV5-5; CDR3 protein: ASSPRDRGLSNGYT